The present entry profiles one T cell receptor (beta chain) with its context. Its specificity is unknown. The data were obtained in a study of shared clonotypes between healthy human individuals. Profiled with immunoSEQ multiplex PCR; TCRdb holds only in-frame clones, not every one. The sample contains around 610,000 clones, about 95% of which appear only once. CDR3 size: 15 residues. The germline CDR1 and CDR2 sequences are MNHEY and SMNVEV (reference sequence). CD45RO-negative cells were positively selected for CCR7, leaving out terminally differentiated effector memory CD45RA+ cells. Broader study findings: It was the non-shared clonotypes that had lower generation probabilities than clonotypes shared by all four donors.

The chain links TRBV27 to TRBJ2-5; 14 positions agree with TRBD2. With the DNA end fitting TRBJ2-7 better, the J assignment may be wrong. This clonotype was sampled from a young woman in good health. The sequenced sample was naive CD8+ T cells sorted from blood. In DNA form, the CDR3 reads TGTGCCAGCGCATCCGGGACTAGCGGGAGAAACGAGCAGTACTTC. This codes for CASASGTSGRNEQYF.